The 4 T cell receptor beta chains presented below share a single source sample, sequenced in a study of cytomegalovirus exposure and HLA in healthy donors. A multiplex PCR was run with 60 Vbeta primers and 13 Jbeta primers. TCRdb's copy holds only in-frame clones and misses some; the assay was immunoSEQ multiplex PCR. The table lists 85,000 to 120,000 clones, 70% to 80% of them singletons. The sample was PBMCs. The receptors shown here come from a boy younger than 18 in good health and CMV-seronegative.

The chain links TRBV12-2 to TRBJ2-7; TRBD2 is the table's D call, not checked against the DNA. TRBV12-2 is given as a pseudogene. The CDR3 sequence is 14 residues long. CDR3 region: CASRFLDRVYEQYF. The CDR3, as DNA: TGTGCAAGTCGCTTCCTAGACCGTGTTTACGAGCAGTACTTC.

The V call is TRBV5-1, the J call TRBJ2-7, with TRBD1 matching 11 bases. Germline CDR1 is SGHRS and CDR2 is YFSETQ. V lost 4 bases to trimming and J lost 4 bases; unmatched junction nucleotides: 4. The CDR3 contains 14 residues. This CDR3 is CASSPGTGGYEQYF. The CDR3 bases are TGCGCCAGCAGCCCGGGGACAGGGGGGTACGAGCAGTACTTC.

This chain uses TRBV15 with TRBJ2-7, with 9 bases aligning to TRBD2. J was trimmed by 1 base and V by 5 bases; bases with no gene match: 9. From germline, CDR1 is LNHNV and CDR2 YYDKDF (reference sequence). The CDR3 is 16 amino acids. The CDR3 DNA follows: TGTGCCACCAGCGGACTAAGGGCGGGGGGGTCCTACGAGCAGTACTTC. This translates into CATSGLRAGGSYEQYF.

This clone was observed once. This chain connects TRBV30 to TRBJ2-7; 8 nucleotides match TRBD1. In germline, CDR1 is GTSNPN, CDR2 SVGIG (reference sequence). V trimming: 4 bases; J trimming: 3 bases; junction bases outside the gene matches: 5. The CDR3 has 13 residues. CDR3: CAWTSGTGYEQYF. The CDR3 DNA reads TGTGCCTGGACCTCCGGGACAGGCTACGAGCAGTACTTC.